These T cell receptor beta chains were read from a single sample in a study of cytomegalovirus exposure and HLA in healthy donors. Here immunoSEQ multiplex PCR was the method, and the copy in TCRdb shows in-frame clones only, minus some. The sample has 100,000 to 150,000 clones; roughly two thirds are singletons. Input material: PBMCs. The receptors originated from a man between 25 and 39 years old in good health and CMV-seropositive. The CDR3 runs from the conserved cysteine through the conserved F or W. The D gene is left open where the match is weak. Clone sizes are given selectively: once, few, many, or a class where the clone is expanded.

V,size,D,J,CDR3,DNA
TRBV7-6,NA,NA,TRBJ1-2,CASSLGGPNYGYTF,TGTGCCAGCAGCTTAGGTGGGCCTAACTATGGCTACACCTTC
TRBV28,once,NA,TRBJ1-1,CASDRGGSTEAFF,TGTGCCAGCGACAGAGGGGGATCCACTGAAGCTTTCTTT
TRBV6-5,NA,NA,TRBJ2-1,CASSFGSSYNEQFF,TGTGCCAGCAGTTTTGGTAGCTCCTACAATGAGCAGTTCTTC
TRBV4-2,NA,NA,TRBJ2-3,CASSQEDKGVGADTQYF,TGTGCCAGCAGCCAAGAGGACAAGGGGGTCGGAGCAGATACGCAGTATTTT
TRBV29-1,NA,TRBD1,TRBJ2-3,CSVVWSGGTDTQYF,TGCAGCGTTGTTTGGTCAGGGGGTACAGATACGCAGTATTTT
TRBV29-1,NA,NA,TRBJ1-1,CSASPKLNTEAFF,TGCAGCGCTAGCCCGAAACTGAACACTGAAGCTTTCTTT
TRBV4-2,NA,NA,TRBJ2-7,CASSAPGQGLEEQYF,TGTGCCAGCAGCGCCCCGGGACAGGGACTAGAAGAGCAGTACTTC
TRBV5-1,NA,NA,TRBJ2-3,CASSFWGRDTQYF,TGCGCCAGCAGCTTTTGGGGCAGAGATACGCAGTATTTT
TRBV28,NA,TRBD2,TRBJ2-1,CASSLAGERRQFF,TGTGCCAGCTCCCTAGCGGGAGAACGAAGGCAGTTCTTC
TRBV5-1,once,NA,TRBJ2-3,CASSLTGVADTQYF,TGCGCCAGCAGCTTGACGGGGGTGGCAGATACGCAGTATTTT
TRBV28,NA,NA,TRBJ2-3,CASSLGDTSRDTQYF,TGTGCCAGCAGCCTGGGGGACACCAGCAGGGATACGCAGTATTTT
TRBV5-1,NA,NA,TRBJ2-5,CASSLALVQETQYF,TGCGCCAGCAGCTTGGCGCTAGTTCAAGAGACCCAGTACTTC
TRBV5-1,few,TRBD2,TRBJ2-1,CASSYGLAGITYNEQFF,TGCGCCAGCAGCTACGGACTAGCGGGGATAACCTACAATGAGCAGTTCTTC
TRBV6-5,NA,TRBD1,TRBJ2-1,CASRWTGDLRGQFF,TGTGCCAGCAGGTGGACAGGGGACTTACGTGGGCAGTTCTTC
TRBV5-6,NA,TRBD2,TRBJ2-7,CASSLVLAGAGEQYF,TGTGCCAGCAGCTTGGTGCTAGCGGGAGCTGGGGAGCAGTACTTC
TRBV19,NA,TRBD2,TRBJ2-1,CASRVSGRLTNEQFF,TGTGCCAGTAGAGTAAGCGGGAGGTTGACGAATGAGCAGTTCTTC
TRBV5-1,NA,NA,TRBJ1-4,CASSLGGANEKLFF,TGCGCCAGCAGCTTAGGAGGTGCTAATGAAAAACTGTTTTTT
TRBV29-1,NA,NA,TRBJ2-7,CSVQNRAYEQYF,TGCAGCGTTCAGAACAGGGCCTACGAGCAGTACTTC
TRBV13,NA,TRBD2,TRBJ2-7,CASSVSGRSYEQYF,TGTGCCAGCAGCGTTAGCGGGAGAAGCTACGAGCAGTACTTC
TRBV7-8,NA,NA,TRBJ1-4,CASSQSIYGEGEKLFF,TGTGCCAGCAGCCAAAGCATTTATGGAGAGGGTGAAAAACTGTTTTTT
TRBV28,NA,TRBD1,TRBJ2-5,CASSLGQFQETQYF,TGTGCCAGCAGTTTGGGACAGTTCCAAGAGACCCAGTACTTC
TRBV6-4,few,TRBD1,TRBJ1-5,CASSPQGGGNQPQHF,TGTGCCAGCAGTCCACAGGGGGGAGGCAATCAGCCCCAGCATTTT
TRBV7-3,NA,TRBD1,TRBJ2-7,CASSAGTGKGYEQYF,TGTGCCAGCAGCGCCGGGACAGGGAAGGGCTACGAGCAGTACTTC
TRBV28,few,NA,TRBJ2-7,CASSLSPGYEQYF,TGTGCCAGCAGTTTATCCCCGGGGTACGAGCAGTACTTC